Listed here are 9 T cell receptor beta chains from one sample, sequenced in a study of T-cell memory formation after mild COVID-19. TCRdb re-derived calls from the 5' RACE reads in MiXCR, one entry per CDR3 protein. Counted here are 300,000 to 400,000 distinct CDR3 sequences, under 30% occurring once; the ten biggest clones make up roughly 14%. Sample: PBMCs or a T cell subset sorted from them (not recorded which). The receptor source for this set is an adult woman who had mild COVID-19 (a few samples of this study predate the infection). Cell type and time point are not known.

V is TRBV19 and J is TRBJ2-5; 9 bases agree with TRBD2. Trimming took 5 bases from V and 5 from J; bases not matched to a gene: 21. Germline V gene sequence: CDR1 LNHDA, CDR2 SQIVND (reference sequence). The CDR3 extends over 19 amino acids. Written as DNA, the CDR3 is TGTGCCAGTAGTGGGATGGCCAGGGGACTAGCTATAGAGGGGGAGACCCAGTACTTC. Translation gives CASSGMARGLAIEGETQYF. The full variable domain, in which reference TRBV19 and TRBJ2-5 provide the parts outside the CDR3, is DGGITQSPKYLFRKEGQNVTLSCEQNLNHDAMYWYRQDPGQGLRLIYYSQIVNDFQKGDIAEGYSVSREKKESFPLTVTSAQKNPTAFYLCASSGMARGLAIEGETQYFGPGTRLLVL.

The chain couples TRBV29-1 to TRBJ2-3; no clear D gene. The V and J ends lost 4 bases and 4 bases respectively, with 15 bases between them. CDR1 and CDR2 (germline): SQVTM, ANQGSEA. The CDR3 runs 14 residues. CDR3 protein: CSVVILGWADTQYF. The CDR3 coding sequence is TGCAGCGTTGTAATCCTAGGGTGGGCAGATACGCAGTATTTT.

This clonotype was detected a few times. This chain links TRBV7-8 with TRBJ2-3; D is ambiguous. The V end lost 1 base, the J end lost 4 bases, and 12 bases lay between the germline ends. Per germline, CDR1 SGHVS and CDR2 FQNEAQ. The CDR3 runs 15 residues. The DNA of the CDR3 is TGTGCCAGCAGCTTAGTTTCTGGGATTGCAGATACGCAGTATTTT. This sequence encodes CASSLVSGIADTQYF.

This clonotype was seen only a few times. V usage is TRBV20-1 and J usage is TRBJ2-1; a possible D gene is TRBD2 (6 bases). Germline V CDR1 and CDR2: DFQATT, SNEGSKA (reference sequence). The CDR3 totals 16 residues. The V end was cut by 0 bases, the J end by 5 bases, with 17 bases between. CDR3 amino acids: CSARDGRRGYNNEQFF. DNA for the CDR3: TGCAGTGCTAGAGATGGCCGGAGGGGTTACAACAATGAGCAGTTCTTC.

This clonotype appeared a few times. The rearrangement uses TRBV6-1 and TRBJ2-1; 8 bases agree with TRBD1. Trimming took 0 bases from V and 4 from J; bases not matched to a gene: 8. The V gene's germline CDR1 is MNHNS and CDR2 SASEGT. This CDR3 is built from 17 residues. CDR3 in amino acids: CASSEALWTGTYNEQFF. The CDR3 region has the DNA TGTGCCAGCAGTGAAGCATTATGGACAGGGACTTACAATGAGCAGTTCTTC.

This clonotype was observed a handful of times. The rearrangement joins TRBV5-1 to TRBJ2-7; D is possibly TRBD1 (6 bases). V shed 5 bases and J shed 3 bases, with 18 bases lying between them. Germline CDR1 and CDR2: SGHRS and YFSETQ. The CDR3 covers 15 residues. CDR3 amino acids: CASRRGNNGYYEQYF. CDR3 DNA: TGCGCCAGCAGAAGGGGGAACAACGGTTACTACGAGCAGTACTTC.

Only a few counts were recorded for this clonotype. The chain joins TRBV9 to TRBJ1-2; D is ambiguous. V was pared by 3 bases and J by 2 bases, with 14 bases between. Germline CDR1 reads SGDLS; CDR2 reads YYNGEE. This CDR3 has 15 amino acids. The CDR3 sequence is CASSAGPLSNYGYTF. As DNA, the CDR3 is TGTGCCAGCAGCGCAGGACCTTTAAGCAACTATGGCTACACCTTC.

The CDR3 here is CSARARTVGSGANVLTF. The CDR3 region has the DNA TGCAGTGCTAGGGCCCGGACAGTAGGCTCTGGGGCCAACGTCCTGACTTTC. The chain links TRBV20-1 to TRBJ2-6; D might be TRBD1 (6 bases). CDR1 and CDR2 from the germline V gene are DFQATT and SNEGSKA (reference sequence). The ends were cut back, 3 bases at V and 0 bases at J, with 15 bases in the middle. The CDR3 runs to 17 residues.

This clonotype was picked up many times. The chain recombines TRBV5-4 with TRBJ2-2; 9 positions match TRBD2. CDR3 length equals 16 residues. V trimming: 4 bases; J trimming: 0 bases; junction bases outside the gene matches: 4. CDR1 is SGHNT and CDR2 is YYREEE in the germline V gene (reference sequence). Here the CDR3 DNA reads TGTGCCAGCAGCAGAACTAGCGGGCCGAACACCGGGGAGCTGTTTTTT. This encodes CASSRTSGPNTGELFF.